This TCR beta chain was captured in a study of T cell repertoires in cytomegalovirus infection. TCRdb reprocessed the reads with MiXCR, giving one entry per CDR3 protein. The table has about half a million distinct CDR3 sequences, 30% to 35% seen once. The CDR3 has 16 residues. Germline lookup yields CDR1 LGHNA and CDR2 YNFKEQ. The junction had 13 bases not matched to a gene; V was cut back by 1 base and J by 10 bases. Comment on this clonotype: Its antigen is still unknown.

The specimen was cultured PBMCs, collected from culture after CMV antigen stimulation. The chain has TRBV4-2 and TRBJ2-7; 10 bases are a match to TRBD2. The TCR sequence derives from a human donor in good health (CMV status not recorded). Some clones in this sample may be carry-over from other donors' samples. The CDR3 sequence: CASSQGLGLAASVQYF. DNA of the CDR3: TGTGCCAGCAGCCAAGGGTTAGGACTAGCGGCTTCCGTTCAGTACTTC.